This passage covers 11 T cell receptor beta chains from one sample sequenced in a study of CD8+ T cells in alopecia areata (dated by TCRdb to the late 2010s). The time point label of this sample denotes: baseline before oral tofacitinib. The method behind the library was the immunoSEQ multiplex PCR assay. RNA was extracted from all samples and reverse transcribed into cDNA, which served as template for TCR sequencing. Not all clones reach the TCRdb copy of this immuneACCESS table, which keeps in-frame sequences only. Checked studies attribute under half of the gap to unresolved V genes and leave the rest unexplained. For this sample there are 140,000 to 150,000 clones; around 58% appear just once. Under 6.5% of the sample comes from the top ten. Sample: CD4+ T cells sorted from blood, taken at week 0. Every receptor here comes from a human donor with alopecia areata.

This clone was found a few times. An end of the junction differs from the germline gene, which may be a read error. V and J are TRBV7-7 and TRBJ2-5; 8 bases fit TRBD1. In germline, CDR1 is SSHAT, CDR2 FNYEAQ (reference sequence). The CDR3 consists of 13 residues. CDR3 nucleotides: TGTGCTAGCAGCCTCACAGGGGGGGAGACCCAGTACTTC. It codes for CASSLTGGETQYF.

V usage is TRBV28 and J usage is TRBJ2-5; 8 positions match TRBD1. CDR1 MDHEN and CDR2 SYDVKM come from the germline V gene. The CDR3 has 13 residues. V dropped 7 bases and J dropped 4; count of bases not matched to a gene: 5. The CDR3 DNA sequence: TGTGCCAGCACCGGACAGGGATCAGAGACCCAGTACTTC. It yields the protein CASTGQGSETQYF.

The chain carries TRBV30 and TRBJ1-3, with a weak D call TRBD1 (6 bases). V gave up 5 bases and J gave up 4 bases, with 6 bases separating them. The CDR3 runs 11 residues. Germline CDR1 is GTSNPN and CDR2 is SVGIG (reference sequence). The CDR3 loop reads CAWDRGNTIYF. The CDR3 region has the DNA TGTGCCTGGGACAGGGGAAACACCATATATTTT.

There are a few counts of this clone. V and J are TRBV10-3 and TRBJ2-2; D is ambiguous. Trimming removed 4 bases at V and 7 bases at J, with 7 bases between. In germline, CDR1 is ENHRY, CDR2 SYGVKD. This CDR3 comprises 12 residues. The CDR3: CAISGGSGELFF. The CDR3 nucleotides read TGTGCCATCAGTGGGGGAAGCGGGGAGCTGTTTTTT.

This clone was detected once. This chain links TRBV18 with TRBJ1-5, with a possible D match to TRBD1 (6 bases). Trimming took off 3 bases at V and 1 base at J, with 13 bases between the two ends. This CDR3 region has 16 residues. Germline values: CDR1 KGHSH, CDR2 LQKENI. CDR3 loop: CASSPQPGASNQPQHF. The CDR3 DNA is TGTGCCAGCTCACCCCAGCCGGGGGCAAGCAATCAGCCCCAGCATTTT.

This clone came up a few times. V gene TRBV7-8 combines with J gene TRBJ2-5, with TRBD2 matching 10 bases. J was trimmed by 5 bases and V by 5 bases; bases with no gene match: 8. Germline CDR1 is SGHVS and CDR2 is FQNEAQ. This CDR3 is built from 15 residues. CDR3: CASSPQLAGQETQYF. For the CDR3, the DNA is TGTGCCAGCAGCCCCCAACTAGCGGGGCAGGAGACCCAGTACTTC.

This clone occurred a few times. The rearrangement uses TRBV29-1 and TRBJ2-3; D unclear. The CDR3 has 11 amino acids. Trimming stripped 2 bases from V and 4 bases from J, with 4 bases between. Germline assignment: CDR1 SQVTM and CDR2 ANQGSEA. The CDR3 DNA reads TGCAGCGTTGAAAGGGCAGATACGCAGTATTTT. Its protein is CSVERADTQYF.

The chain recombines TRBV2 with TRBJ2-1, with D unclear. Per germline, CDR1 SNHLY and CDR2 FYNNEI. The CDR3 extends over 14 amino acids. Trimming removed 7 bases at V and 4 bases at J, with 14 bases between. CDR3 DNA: TGTGCCAGCACTGACACCTTGGGGTACAATGAGCAGTTCTTC. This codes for CASTDTLGYNEQFF.

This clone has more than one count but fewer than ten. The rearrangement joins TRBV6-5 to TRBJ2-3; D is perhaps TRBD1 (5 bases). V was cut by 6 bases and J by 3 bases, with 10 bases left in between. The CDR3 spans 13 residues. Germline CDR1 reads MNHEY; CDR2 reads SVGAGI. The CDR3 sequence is CASRLPGTDTQYF. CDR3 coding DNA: TGTGCCAGCAGACTACCAGGGACAGATACGCAGTATTTT.

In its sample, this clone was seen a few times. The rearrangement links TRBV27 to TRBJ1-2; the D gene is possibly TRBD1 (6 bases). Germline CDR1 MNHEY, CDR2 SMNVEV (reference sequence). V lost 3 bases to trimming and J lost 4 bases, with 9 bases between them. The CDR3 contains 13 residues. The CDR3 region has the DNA TGTGCCAGCAGTTTTGACAGGTTCTATGGCTACACCTTC. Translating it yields CASSFDRFYGYTF.

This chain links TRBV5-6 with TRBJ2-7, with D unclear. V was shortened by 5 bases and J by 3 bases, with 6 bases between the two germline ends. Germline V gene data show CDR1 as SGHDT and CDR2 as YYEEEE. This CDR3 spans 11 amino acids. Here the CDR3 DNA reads TGTGCCAGCAGGAACCACTACGAGCAGTACTTC. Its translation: CASRNHYEQYF.